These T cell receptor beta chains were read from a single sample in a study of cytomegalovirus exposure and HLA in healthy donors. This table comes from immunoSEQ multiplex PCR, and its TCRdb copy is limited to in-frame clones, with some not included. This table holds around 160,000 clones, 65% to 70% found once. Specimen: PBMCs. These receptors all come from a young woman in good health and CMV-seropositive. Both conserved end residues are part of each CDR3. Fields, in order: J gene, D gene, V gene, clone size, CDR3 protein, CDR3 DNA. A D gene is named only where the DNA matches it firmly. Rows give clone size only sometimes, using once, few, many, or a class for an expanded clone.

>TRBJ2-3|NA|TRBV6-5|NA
CASRNRVDYTDTQYF
TGTGCCAGCAGGAACCGAGTGGACTACACAGATACGCAGTATTTT
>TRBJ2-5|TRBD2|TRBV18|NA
CASSPPGGLETQYF
TGTGCCAGCTCACCACCGGGAGGGTTGGAGACCCAGTACTTC
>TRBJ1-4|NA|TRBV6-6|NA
CASSYGQSTNEKLFF
TGTGCCAGCAGTTACGGACAGTCAACTAATGAAAAACTGTTTTTT
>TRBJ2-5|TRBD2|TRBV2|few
CASNQGLASQETQYF
TGTGCCAGCAACCAGGGACTAGCCAGCCAAGAGACCCAGTACTTC
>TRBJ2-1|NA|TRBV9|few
CASSVEGSGQTYNEQFF
TGTGCCAGCAGCGTAGAAGGCAGCGGACAGACATACAATGAGCAGTTCTTC
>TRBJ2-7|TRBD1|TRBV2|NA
CASSEGDSAYEQYF
TGTGCCAGCAGTGAGGGGGACAGTGCCTACGAGCAGTACTTC
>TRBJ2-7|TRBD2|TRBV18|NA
CASSPSTGTSGLRYEQYF
TGTGCCAGCTCACCATCAACCGGGACTAGCGGGTTACGCTACGAGCAGTACTTC
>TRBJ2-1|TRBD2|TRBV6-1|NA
CASSEAPPLAGGNEQFF
TGTGCCAGCAGTGAAGCTCCCCCTCTAGCGGGGGGAAATGAGCAGTTCTTC
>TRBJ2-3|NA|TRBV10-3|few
CAISDGGSTDTQYF
TGTGCCATCAGTGACGGCGGTAGCACAGATACGCAGTATTTT
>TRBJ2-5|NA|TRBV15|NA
CATSSRAHQGETQYF
TGTGCCACCAGCTCCCGGGCCCACCAGGGCGAGACCCAGTACTTC
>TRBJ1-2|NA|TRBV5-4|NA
CASSVLQGLAGYTF
TGTGCCAGCAGCGTTTTACAGGGTCTCGCTGGCTACACCTTC
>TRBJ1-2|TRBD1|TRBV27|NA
CASSAGTAGYTF
TGTGCCAGCAGTGCGGGGACAGCTGGCTACACCTTC
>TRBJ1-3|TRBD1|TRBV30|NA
CAWVRGTGFLGTIYF
TGTGCCTGGGTACGAGGGACAGGGTTTCTAGGCACCATATATTTT
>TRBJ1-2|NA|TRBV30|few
CAWSPLRTVNPRGNGYTF
TGTGCCTGGAGCCCCCTTAGGACCGTCAATCCTCGAGGGAATGGCTACACCTTC
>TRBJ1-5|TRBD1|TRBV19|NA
CASSIATGGNQPQHF
TGTGCCAGTAGTATAGCCACAGGGGGCAATCAGCCCCAGCATTTT
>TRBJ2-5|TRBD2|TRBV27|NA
CASSLGGGLAGTLRETQYF
TGTGCCAGCAGTTTAGGGGGGGGACTAGCGGGAACCCTGAGGGAGACCCAGTACTTC
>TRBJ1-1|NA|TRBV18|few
CASSPDGQYTEAFF
TGTGCCAGCTCACCAGATGGACAGTACACTGAAGCTTTCTTT
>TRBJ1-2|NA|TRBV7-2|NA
CASSPTVGYTF
TGTGCCAGCAGCCCGACTGTCGGCTACACCTTC
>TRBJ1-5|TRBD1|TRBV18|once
CASSPSHPTGTGSQPQHF
TGTGCCAGCTCACCAAGTCACCCTACCGGGACAGGGAGTCAGCCCCAGCATTTT
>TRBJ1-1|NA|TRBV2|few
CASNGDGLLNTEAFF
TGTGCCAGCAACGGGGACGGACTACTAAACACTGAAGCTTTCTTT
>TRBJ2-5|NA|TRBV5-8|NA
CASSYEGDEETQYF
TGTGCCAGCAGCTATGAGGGGGATGAAGAGACCCAGTACTTC